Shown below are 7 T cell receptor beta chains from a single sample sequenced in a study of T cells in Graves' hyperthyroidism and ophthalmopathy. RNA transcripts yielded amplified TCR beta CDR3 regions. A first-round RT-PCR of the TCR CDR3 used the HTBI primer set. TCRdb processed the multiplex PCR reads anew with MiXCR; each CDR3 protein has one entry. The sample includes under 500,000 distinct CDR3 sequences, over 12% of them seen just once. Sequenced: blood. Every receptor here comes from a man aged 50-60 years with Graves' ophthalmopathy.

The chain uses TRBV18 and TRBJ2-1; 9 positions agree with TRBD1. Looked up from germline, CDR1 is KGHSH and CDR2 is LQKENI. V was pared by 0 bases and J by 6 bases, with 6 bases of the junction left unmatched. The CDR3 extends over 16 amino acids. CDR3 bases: TGTGCCAGCTCACCACCGGCCGGGACAGGGTCCAATGAGCAGTTCTTC. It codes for CASSPPAGTGSNEQFF.

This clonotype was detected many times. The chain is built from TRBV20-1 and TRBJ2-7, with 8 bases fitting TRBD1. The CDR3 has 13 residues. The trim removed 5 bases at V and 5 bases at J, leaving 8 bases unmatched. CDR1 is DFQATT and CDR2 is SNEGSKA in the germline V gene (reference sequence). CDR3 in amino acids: CSAARQGWNEQYF. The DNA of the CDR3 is TGCAGTGCTGCGCGACAGGGGTGGAACGAGCAGTACTTC.

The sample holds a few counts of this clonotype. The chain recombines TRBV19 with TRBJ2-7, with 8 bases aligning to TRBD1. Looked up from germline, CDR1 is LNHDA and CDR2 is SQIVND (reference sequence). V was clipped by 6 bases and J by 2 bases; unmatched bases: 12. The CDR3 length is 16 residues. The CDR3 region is CASSPFGQGVAYEQYF. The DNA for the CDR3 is TGTGCCAGTAGCCCCTTCGGACAGGGAGTAGCCTACGAGCAGTACTTC.

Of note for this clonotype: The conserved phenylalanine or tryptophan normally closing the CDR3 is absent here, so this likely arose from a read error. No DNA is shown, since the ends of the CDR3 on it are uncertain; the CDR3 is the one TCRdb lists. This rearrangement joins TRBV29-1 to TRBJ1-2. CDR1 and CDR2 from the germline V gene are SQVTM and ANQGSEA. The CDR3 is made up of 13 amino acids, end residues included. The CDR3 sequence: CSTSEAHNYGYTC.

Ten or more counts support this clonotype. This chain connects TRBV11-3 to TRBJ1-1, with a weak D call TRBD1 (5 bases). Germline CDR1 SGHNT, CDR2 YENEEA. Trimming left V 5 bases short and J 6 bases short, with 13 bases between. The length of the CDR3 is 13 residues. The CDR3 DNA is TGTGCCAGCAGCCCGACGGACATCGCTGAAGCTTTCTTT. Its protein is CASSPTDIAEAFF.

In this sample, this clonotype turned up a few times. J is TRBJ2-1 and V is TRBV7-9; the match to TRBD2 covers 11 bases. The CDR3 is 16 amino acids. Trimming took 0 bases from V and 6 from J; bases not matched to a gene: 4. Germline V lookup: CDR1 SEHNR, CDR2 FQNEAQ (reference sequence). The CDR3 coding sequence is TGTGCCAGCAGCTTAGCTAGCGGGGGGGGATTCAATGAGCAGTTCTTC. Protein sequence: CASSLASGGGFNEQFF.

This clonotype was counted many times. The CDR3 DNA follows: TGTGCCAGCAGCTTAGCGGAGAACACAATGAGCTCCTACGAGCAGTACTTC. This encodes CASSLAENTMSSYEQYF. The rearrangement joins TRBV7-9 to TRBJ2-7; D gene ambiguous. The CDR3 consists of 17 residues. Germline V gives CDR1 SEHNR, CDR2 FQNEAQ (reference sequence). V was clipped by 0 bases and J by 0 bases, with 15 bases between them.